This T cell receptor beta chain was identified in a study of beta chain features in type 1 diabetes. What was sequenced were expressed TCRB transcripts, since all of the isolated RNA had been reverse transcribed. Profiling relied on immunoSEQ multiplex PCR, and the TCRdb table lists in-frame clones only, not all of them. This table holds some 63,000 clones, about 50% found once. Germline V gene sequence: CDR1 MGHDK, CDR2 SYGVNS. CDR3 length: 14 residues. V lost 6 bases, J lost 2 bases, and 13 bases lay in between. Concerning this clone itself: Its antigen is as yet unknown.

Findings and caveats of the study: Among all four CD4+ subsets, Type 1 diabetes patients had TCRB CDR3s that were moderately but significantly shorter. Any HLA-type effect on TCRB rearrangement remained unresolved here.

This clonotype was obtained from a young man with type 1 diabetes. The chain combines TRBV25-1 with TRBJ1-1, with D possibly matching TRBD1 (6 bases). Sequenced: central memory CD4+ T cells from blood. Here the CDR3 reads CASSQDRLNTEAFF. The DNA of the CDR3 is TGTGCCAGCAGCCAGGACAGACTTAACACTGAAGCTTTCTTT.